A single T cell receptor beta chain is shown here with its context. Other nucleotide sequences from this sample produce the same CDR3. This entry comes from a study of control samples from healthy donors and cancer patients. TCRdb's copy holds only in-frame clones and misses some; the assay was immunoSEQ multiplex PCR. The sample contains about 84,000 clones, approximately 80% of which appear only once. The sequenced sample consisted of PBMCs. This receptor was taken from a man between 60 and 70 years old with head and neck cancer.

The chain's CDR3 is CAISEFEGAGQPQHF. The DNA for the CDR3 is TGTGCCATCAGTGAATTTGAGGGGGCGGGGCAGCCCCAGCATTTT. J is TRBJ1-5 and V is TRBV10-3, with 7 bases fitting TRBD1. CDR1 is ENHRY and CDR2 is SYGVKD in the germline V gene. The CDR3 is made up of 15 amino acids. V lost 3 bases to trimming and J lost 7 bases; unmatched junction nucleotides: 9.